Listed here are 15 T cell receptor beta chains from one sample, sequenced in a study of somatic mutations in cytotoxic T cells in rheumatoid arthritis. Sequencing used immunoSEQ multiplex PCR; TCRdb keeps in-frame clones, though not all of them. The table shows about 20,000 clones, with 86% occurring only once. The specimen sequenced was CD8+ T cells sorted from blood. All receptors derive from a man aged 40-55 years in good health.

The V and J genes are TRBV4-3 and TRBJ1-2, with D perhaps TRBD1 (6 bases). V was clipped by 0 bases and J by 6 bases, with 11 bases between them. This CDR3 is 14 amino acids long. Germline values: CDR1 LGHNA, CDR2 YSLEER. In nucleotides, the CDR3 is TGCGCCAGCAGCCAAGATCAAGCAGGGGATGGCTACACCTTC. Amino acid sequence: CASSQDQAGDGYTF.

This chain joins TRBV4-3 and TRBJ1-2, with D perhaps matching TRBD1 (5 bases). The ends were cut back, 0 bases at V and 4 bases at J, with 12 bases in the middle. The CDR3 extends over 15 amino acids. Germline CDR1 is LGHNA and CDR2 is YSLEER. The CDR3 is CASSQERGGGYGYTF. CDR3 in DNA: TGCGCCAGCAGCCAAGAACGAGGCGGGGGCTATGGCTACACCTTC.

The chain carries TRBV15 and TRBJ2-1, with D possibly matching TRBD1 (5 bases). Trimming removed 1 base at V and 6 bases at J, with 10 bases between. CDR1 LNHNV and CDR2 YYDKDF come from the germline V gene (reference sequence). The CDR3 is 14 residues long. As DNA, the CDR3 is TGTGCCACCAGCAGAGTTGTAGGGGTCAATGAGCAGTTCTTC. It is translated as CATSRVVGVNEQFF.

This clone was detected only once. Its ends do not fully match the called genes, so a read error is possible. The chain combines TRBV27 with TRBJ2-1; D is perhaps TRBD1 or TRBD2 (6 bases each). Germline V gene sequence: CDR1 MNHEY, CDR2 SMNVEV (reference sequence). CDR3 length equals 13 residues. Here the CDR3 DNA reads TGTGCCAGCAGTCTATCGGGGGCAGATGAGCAGTTCTTC. It specifies CASSLSGADEQFF.

CDR3 in amino acids: CASSFLSLSYYGYTF. DNA for the CDR3: TGTGCCAGCAGCTTCCTGAGCCTAAGCTACTATGGCTACACCTTC. The J gene is TRBJ1-2, the V gene TRBV28, with D unclear. V lost 6 bases, J lost 3 bases, and 17 bases lay in between. The CDR3 totals 15 residues. Germline lookup yields CDR1 MDHEN and CDR2 SYDVKM.

This chain uses TRBV14 with TRBJ1-1; 9 positions match TRBD1. Looked up from germline, CDR1 is SGHDN and CDR2 is FVKESK. The CDR3 runs 14 residues. V shed 4 bases, J shed 4 bases, and the junction held 4 bases outside the gene matches. CDR3 coding DNA: TGTGCCAGCAGCCCGACAGGGGGGGGCACTGAAGCTTTCTTT. Translation: CASSPTGGGTEAFF.

This chain uses TRBV27 with TRBJ1-4; TRBD1 might be the D (6 bases). The germline gives CDR1 MNHEY, CDR2 SMNVEV (reference sequence). The CDR3 has 16 amino acids. V was shortened by 6 bases and J by 8 bases, with 22 bases between the two germline ends. The CDR3 reads CASRPVGQGTWEKLFF. CDR3 DNA: TGTGCCAGCAGGCCCGTAGGGCAGGGGACGTGGGAAAAACTGTTTTTT.

The chain is built from TRBV30 and TRBJ2-1, with 7 bases fitting TRBD1. This CDR3 is 14 amino acids long. Unmatched junction bases numbered 8, after V lost 1 base and J lost 8 bases. In germline, CDR1 is GTSNPN, CDR2 SVGIG (reference sequence). This CDR3 is CAWSAFTGEDEQFF. For the CDR3, the DNA is TGTGCCTGGAGTGCTTTTACAGGGGAAGATGAGCAGTTCTTC.

J is TRBJ1-2 and V is TRBV5-1; tentative D call: TRBD1 (5 bases). CDR3 length equals 14 residues. V was clipped by 4 bases and J by 0 bases, with 10 bases between them. Germline CDR1 is SGHRS and CDR2 is YFSETQ. As DNA, the CDR3 is TGCGCCAGCAGCGAGAGAGGGGCTAACTATGGCTACACCTTC. Translating it yields CASSERGANYGYTF. Full variable domain (rest looked up from reference TRBV5-1 and TRBJ1-2): KAGVTQTPRYLIKTRGQQVTLSCSPISGHRSVSWYQQTPGQGLQFLFEYFSETQRNKGNFPGRFSGRQFSNSRSEMNVSTLELGDSALYLCASSERGANYGYTFGSGTRLTVV.

The J gene is TRBJ1-1, the V gene TRBV5-4; 8 bases fit TRBD1. In germline, CDR1 is SGHNT, CDR2 YYREEE (reference sequence). The ends lost 1 base at V and 6 bases at J; junction bases unmatched: 5. The CDR3 is 14 amino acids. The CDR3 sequence is CASSLNGQGAEAFF. DNA of the CDR3: TGTGCCAGCAGCTTGAATGGACAGGGAGCTGAAGCTTTCTTT.

The chain combines TRBV13 with TRBJ2-1; unclear D gene. CDR3 length: 11 residues. Trimming shortened V by 1 base and J by 8 bases, and 3 bases separated the two germline ends. Germline V lookup: CDR1 PRHDT, CDR2 FYEKMQ (reference sequence). CDR3: CASSLEDEQFF. CDR3 bases: TGTGCCAGCAGCTTAGAGGATGAGCAGTTCTTC.

The chain employs TRBV27 and TRBJ2-7, with TRBD2 matching over 12 bases. The CDR3 totals 15 residues. After removal of 3 bases from V and 4 bases from J, the junction contained 4 bases not matched to a gene. CDR1 and CDR2 from the germline V gene are MNHEY and SMNVEV (reference sequence). In nucleotides, the CDR3 is TGTGCCAGCAGTTTTACTAGCGGGAGGCGGTACGAGCAGTACTTC. This sequence encodes CASSFTSGRRYEQYF.

The chain is built from TRBV4-1 and TRBJ1-5, with 12 bases fitting TRBD1. This CDR3 contains 17 residues. Germline-derived CDR1 and CDR2 are MGHRA and YSYEKL. V trimming: 2 bases; J trimming: 3 bases; junction bases outside the gene matches: 5. CDR3: CASSQKPGQGANQPQHF. In DNA, the CDR3 is TGCGCCAGCAGCCAAAAACCGGGACAGGGGGCCAATCAGCCCCAGCATTTT.

The genes are TRBV27 and TRBJ1-3; the match to TRBD1 covers 7 bases. This CDR3 region has 15 residues. CDR1 MNHEY and CDR2 SMNVEV come from the germline V gene (reference sequence). V lost 4 bases to trimming and J lost 0 bases; unmatched junction nucleotides: 3. For the CDR3, the DNA is TGTGCCAGCAGTTCCCCAGGGGGCTCTGGAAACACCATATATTTT. This encodes CASSSPGGSGNTIYF.

The chain recombines TRBV11-2 with TRBJ1-1; D is uncertain. CDR1 and CDR2 from the germline V gene are SGHAT and FQNNGV. V dropped 0 bases and J dropped 3 bases, with 8 bases sitting between them. The CDR3 covers 14 residues. In DNA, the CDR3 is TGTGCCAGCAGCTTAGAAGGTATTCACACTGAAGCTTTCTTT. Amino acid sequence: CASSLEGIHTEAFF.